A selection of T cell receptor beta chains follows, all from one sample in a study of cytomegalovirus exposure and HLA in healthy donors. The data were produced by immunoSEQ multiplex PCR, yet TCRdb's version contains in-frame clones alone and is incomplete. The sample has about 130,000 clones, over 70% seen once. The source material was PBMCs. These receptors were collected from a woman aged 45-65 years in good health and CMV-seronegative. Both conserved end residues are part of each CDR3. A D gene is named only where the DNA matches it firmly.

CDR3 length,J gene,D gene,V gene,CDR3 protein
12,TRBJ1-2,TRBD1,TRBV6-5,CASTGTGYGYTF
17,TRBJ2-3,-,TRBV5-1,CASSPSVTSTNTDTQYF
14,TRBJ2-3,-,TRBV4-3,CASSQDRGGDTQYF
15,TRBJ2-5,-,TRBV4-2,CASSQARGEQETQYF
14,TRBJ2-1,TRBD2,TRBV5-6,CASGTSGSYNEQFF
15,TRBJ1-1,-,TRBV7-8,CASSSGQERNTEAFF
15,TRBJ2-1,-,TRBV4-1,CASSQVSGAYNEQFF
14,TRBJ2-1,TRBD2,TRBV10-3,CAISELAGGDEQFF
14,TRBJ2-7,TRBD2,TRBV19,CASSQREGLYEQYF
11,TRBJ1-3,TRBD1,TRBV6-5,CASSRDRTVYF
15,TRBJ1-1,-,TRBV7-2,CASSWKGLTLPEAFF
13,TRBJ2-5,-,TRBV28,CASKGGRGETQYF
15,TRBJ2-2,TRBD2,TRBV7-6,CASSRSGSYTGELFF
14,TRBJ2-3,-,TRBV4-3,CASSQGPNTGVEYF
15,TRBJ1-1,-,TRBV19,CASSNRGGMNTEAFF
15,TRBJ2-3,-,TRBV5-6,CASSSMGQAADTQYF
13,TRBJ2-4,TRBD2,TRBV9,CASSVGTSYIQYF
14,TRBJ2-2,-,TRBV9,CASSLSGQTGELFF
17,TRBJ1-4,-,TRBV5-6,CASSLRLGLATNEKLFF
15,TRBJ1-5,-,TRBV11-2,CASSPGRNGNQPQHF
15,TRBJ2-7,-,TRBV7-2,CASSLDWGISYEQYF
13,TRBJ2-1,-,TRBV30,CAWNRAAYNEQFF
16,TRBJ1-5,TRBD1,TRBV5-1,CASSLEGTGSNQPQHF
13,TRBJ2-7,-,TRBV2,CASSEQGIYEQYF
14,TRBJ2-5,TRBD2,TRBV7-6,CASAAGVVQETQYF
17,TRBJ1-2,TRBD1,TRBV28,CASSLIVYGQGVYGYTF
12,TRBJ2-7,-,TRBV28,CASSWQTYEQYF
12,TRBJ2-7,-,TRBV30,CAWRQGSYEQYF
15,TRBJ1-5,TRBD1,TRBV27,CASSPTGYSNQPQHF